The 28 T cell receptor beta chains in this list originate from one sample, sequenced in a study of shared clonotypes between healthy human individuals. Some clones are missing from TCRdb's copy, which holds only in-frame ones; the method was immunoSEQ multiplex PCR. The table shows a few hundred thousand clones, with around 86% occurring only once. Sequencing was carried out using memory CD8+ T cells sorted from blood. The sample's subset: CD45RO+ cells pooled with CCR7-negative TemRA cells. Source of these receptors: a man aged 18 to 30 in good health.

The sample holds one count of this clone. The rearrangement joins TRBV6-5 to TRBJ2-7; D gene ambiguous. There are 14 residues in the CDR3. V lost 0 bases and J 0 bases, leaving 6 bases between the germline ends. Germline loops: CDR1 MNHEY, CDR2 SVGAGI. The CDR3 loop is CASSYSSDSYEQYF. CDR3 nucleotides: TGTGCCAGCAGTTACTCGTCAGACTCCTACGAGCAGTACTTC.

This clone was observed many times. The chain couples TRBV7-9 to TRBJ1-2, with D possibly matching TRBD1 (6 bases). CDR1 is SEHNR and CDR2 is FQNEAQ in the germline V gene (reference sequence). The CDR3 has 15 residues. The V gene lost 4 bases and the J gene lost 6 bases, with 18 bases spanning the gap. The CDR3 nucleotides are TGTGCCAGCAGCTACGTCGGGGGCGCGATCAATGGCTACACCTTC. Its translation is CASSYVGGAINGYTF.

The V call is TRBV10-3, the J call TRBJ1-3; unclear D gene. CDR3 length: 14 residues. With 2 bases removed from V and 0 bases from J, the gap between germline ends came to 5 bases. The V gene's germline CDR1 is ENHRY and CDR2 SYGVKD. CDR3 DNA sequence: TGTGCCATCAGTGAGGAGGCCTCTGGAAACACCATATATTTT. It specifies CAISEEASGNTIYF.

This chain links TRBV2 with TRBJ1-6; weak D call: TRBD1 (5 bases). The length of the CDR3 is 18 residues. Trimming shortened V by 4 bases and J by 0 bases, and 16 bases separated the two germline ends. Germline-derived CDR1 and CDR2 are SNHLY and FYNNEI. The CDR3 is CASSGPRDGLSYNSPLHF. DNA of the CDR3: TGTGCCAGCAGTGGCCCCCGGGACGGACTCTCCTATAATTCACCCCTCCACTTT.

This chain's CDR3 is CAISGTGHVNYGYTF. As DNA, the CDR3 is TGTGCCATCAGTGGGACAGGCCATGTTAACTATGGCTACACCTTC. The chain links TRBV10-3 to TRBJ1-2, with 7 positions matching TRBD1. Germline CDR1 and CDR2: ENHRY and SYGVKD. The CDR3 covers 15 residues. J gave up 1 base and V 4 bases, and 6 bases lay outside the gene matches.

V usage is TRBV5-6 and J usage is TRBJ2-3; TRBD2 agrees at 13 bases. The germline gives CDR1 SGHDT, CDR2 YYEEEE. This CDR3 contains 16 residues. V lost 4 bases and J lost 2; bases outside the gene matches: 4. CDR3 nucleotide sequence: TGTGCCAGCAGCCGGGGACTAGCGGGACCCACAGATACGCAGTATTTT. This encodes CASSRGLAGPTDTQYF.

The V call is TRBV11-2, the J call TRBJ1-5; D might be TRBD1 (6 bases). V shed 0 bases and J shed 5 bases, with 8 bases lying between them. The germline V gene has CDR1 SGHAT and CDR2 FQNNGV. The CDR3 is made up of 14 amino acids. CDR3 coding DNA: TGTGCCAGCAGCTTAGATGGGGGCCATCAGCCCCAGCATTTT. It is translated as CASSLDGGHQPQHF.

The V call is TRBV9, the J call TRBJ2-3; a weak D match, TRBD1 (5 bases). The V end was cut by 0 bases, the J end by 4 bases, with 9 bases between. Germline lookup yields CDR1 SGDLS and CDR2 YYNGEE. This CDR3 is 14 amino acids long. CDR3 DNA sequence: TGTGCCAGCAGCGTAGAGGGGTTCGCAGATACGCAGTATTTT. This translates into CASSVEGFADTQYF.

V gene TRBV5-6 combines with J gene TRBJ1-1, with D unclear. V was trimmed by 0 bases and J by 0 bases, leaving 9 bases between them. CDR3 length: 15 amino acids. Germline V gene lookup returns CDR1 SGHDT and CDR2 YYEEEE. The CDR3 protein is CASSLVWEVNTEAFF. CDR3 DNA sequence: TGTGCCAGCAGCTTGGTTTGGGAGGTGAACACTGAAGCTTTCTTT.

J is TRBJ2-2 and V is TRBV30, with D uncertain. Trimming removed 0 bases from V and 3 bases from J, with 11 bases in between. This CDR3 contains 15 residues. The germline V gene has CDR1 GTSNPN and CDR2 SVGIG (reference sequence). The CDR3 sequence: CAWSVYVTYTGELFF. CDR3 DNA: TGTGCCTGGAGTGTATATGTTACGTACACCGGGGAGCTGTTTTTT.

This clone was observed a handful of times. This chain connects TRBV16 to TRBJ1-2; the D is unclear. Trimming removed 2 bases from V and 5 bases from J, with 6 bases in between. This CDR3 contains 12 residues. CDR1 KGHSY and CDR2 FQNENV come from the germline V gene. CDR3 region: CASSQAAYGYTF. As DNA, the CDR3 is TGTGCCAGCAGCCAAGCAGCTTATGGCTACACCTTC.

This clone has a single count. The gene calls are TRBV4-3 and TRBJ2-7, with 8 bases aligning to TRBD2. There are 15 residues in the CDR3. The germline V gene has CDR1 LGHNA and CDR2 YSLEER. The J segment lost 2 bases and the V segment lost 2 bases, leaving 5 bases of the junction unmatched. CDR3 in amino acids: CASSQRAGATYEQYF. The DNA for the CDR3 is TGCGCCAGCAGCCAAAGAGCGGGAGCGACCTACGAGCAGTACTTC.

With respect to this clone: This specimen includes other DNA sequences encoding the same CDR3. The CDR3 here is CAWSVGGASTDTQYF. For the CDR3, the DNA is TGTGCCTGGAGTGTAGGGGGCGCTAGCACAGATACGCAGTATTTT. The V and J genes are TRBV30 and TRBJ2-3; TRBD1 aligns across 7 bases. With 0 bases clipped from V and 0 bases from J, the junction kept 3 bases outside the gene matches. The CDR3 has 15 residues. CDR1 GTSNPN and CDR2 SVGIG come from the germline V gene (reference sequence).

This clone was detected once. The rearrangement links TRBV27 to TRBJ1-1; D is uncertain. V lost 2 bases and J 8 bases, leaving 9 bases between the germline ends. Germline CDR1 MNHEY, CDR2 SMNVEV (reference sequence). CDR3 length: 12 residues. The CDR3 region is CASSLEGGEAFF. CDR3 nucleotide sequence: TGTGCCAGCAGTTTAGAGGGCGGCGAAGCTTTCTTT.

For the CDR3, the DNA is TGTGCCAGCAGTTTAGTAGAGGGCAACGAGCAGTACTTC. Protein: CASSLVEGNEQYF. V and J are TRBV28 and TRBJ2-7; D may be TRBD2 (5 bases). The V and J ends lost 2 bases and 5 bases respectively, with 10 bases between them. Germline CDR1 reads MDHEN; CDR2 reads SYDVKM. CDR3 size: 13 residues. Filled out from reference TRBV28 and TRBJ2-7, the complete variable domain reads DVKVTQSSRYLVKRTGEKVFLECVQDMDHENMFWYRQDPGLGLRLIYFSYDVKMKEKGDIPEGYSVSREKKERFSLILESASTNQTSMYLCASSLVEGNEQYFGPGTRLTVT.

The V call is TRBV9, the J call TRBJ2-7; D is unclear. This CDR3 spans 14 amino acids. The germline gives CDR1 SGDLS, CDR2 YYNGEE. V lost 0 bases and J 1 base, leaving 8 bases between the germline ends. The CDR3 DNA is TGTGCCAGCAGCGTAGGTGGGCCTTCCTACGAGCAGTACTTC. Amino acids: CASSVGGPSYEQYF. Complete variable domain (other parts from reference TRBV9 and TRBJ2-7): DSGVTQTPKHLITATGQRVTLRCSPRSGDLSVYWYQQSLDQGLQFLIQYYNGEERAKGNILERFSAQQFPDLHSELNLSSLELGDSALYFCASSVGGPSYEQYFGPGTRLTVT.

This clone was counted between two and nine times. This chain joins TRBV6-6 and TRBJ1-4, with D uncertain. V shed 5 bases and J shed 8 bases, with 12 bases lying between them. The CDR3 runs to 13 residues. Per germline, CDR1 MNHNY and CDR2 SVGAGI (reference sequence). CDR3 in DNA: TGTGCCAGCAGTAATTCTATTGCGGAAAAACTGTTTTTT. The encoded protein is CASSNSIAEKLFF.

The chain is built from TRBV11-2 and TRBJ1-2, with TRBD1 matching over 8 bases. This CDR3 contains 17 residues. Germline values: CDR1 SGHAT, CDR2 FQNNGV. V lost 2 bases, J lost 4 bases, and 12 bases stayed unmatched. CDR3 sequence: CASSLSGAGGVSYGYTF. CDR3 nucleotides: TGTGCCAGCAGCTTATCGGGGGCAGGGGGCGTCTCCTATGGCTACACCTTC.

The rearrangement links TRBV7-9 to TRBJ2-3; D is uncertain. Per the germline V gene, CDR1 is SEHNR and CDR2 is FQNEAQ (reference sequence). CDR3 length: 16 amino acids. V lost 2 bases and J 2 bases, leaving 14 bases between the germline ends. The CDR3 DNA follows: TGTGCCAGCAGCTTATATTATTCCTGGATCACAGATACGCAGTATTTT. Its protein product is CASSLYYSWITDTQYF.

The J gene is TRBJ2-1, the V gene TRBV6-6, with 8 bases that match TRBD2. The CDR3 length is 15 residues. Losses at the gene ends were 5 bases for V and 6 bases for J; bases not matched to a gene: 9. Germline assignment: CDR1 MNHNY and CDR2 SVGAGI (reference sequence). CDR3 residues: CASSRKRENLNEQFF. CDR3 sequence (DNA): TGTGCCAGCAGTAGAAAGCGGGAGAACCTCAATGAGCAGTTCTTC.

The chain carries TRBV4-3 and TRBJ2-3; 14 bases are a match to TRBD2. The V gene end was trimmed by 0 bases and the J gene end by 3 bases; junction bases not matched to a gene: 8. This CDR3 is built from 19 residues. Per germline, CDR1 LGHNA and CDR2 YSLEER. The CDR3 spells CASSQDRGTSGRWTDTQYF. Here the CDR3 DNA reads TGCGCCAGCAGCCAAGATCGAGGGACTAGCGGGAGATGGACAGATACGCAGTATTTT.

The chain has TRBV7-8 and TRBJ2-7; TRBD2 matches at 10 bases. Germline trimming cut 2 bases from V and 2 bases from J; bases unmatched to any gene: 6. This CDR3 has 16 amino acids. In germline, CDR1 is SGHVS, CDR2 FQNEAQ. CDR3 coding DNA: TGTGCCAGCAGCTTATGGGGTAGCGGGGGGACCTACGAGCAGTACTTC. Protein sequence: CASSLWGSGGTYEQYF.

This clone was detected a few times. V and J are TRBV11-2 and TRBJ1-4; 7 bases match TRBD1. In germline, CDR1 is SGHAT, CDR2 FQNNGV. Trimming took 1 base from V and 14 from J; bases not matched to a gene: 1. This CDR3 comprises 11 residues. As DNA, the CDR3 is TGTGCCAGCAGCTTAGCGGGACAGCTGTTTTTT. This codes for CASSLAGQLFF.

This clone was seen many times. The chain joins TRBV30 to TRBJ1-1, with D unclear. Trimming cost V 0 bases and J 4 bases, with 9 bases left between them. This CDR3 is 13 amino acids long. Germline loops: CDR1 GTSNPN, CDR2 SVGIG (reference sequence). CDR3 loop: CAWSVSSPTEAFF. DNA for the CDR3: TGTGCCTGGAGTGTAAGCAGTCCCACTGAAGCTTTCTTT.

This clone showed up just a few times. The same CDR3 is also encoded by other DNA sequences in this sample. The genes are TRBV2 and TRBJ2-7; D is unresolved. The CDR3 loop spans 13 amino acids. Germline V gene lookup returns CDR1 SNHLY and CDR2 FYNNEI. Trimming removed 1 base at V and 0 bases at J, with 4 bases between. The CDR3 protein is CASSEGHSYEQYF. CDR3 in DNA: TGTGCCAGCAGTGAAGGCCACTCCTACGAGCAGTACTTC.

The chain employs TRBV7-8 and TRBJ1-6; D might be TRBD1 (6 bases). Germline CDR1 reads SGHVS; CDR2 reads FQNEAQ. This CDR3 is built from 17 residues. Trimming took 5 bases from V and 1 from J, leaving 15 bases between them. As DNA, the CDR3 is TGTGCCAGCAGCGTATTAACAGGGTCTTCCTATAATTCACCCCTCCACTTT. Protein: CASSVLTGSSYNSPLHF.

CDR3 bases: TGTGCCAGCAGCTTTGGGACAATGTACGAGCAGTACTTC. As protein: CASSFGTMYEQYF. This rearrangement joins TRBV11-2 to TRBJ2-7, with D tentatively TRBD1 (6 bases). V dropped 3 bases and J dropped 4 bases, with 10 bases sitting between them. Germline assignment: CDR1 SGHAT and CDR2 FQNNGV. This CDR3 region has 13 residues.

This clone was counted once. CDR3 amino acids: CASSPIRGGAGEELFF. The CDR3 nucleotides read TGCGCCAGCAGCCCGATCCGTGGGGGCGCAGGCGAGGAGCTGTTTTTT. The V and J genes are TRBV5-1 and TRBJ2-2; a possible D gene is TRBD1 (6 bases). The CDR3 totals 16 residues. V was shortened by 4 bases and J by 10 bases, with 23 bases between the two germline ends. CDR1 is SGHRS and CDR2 is YFSETQ in the germline V gene.